These T cell receptor beta chains were read from a single sample in a study of cytomegalovirus exposure and HLA in healthy donors. Assay: immunoSEQ multiplex PCR; the TCRdb copy retains only in-frame clones and omits some. The top ten clones hold under 7.5% of a sample with some 200,000 clones, around 83% of them seen once. Source material: PBMCs. The receptors stem from a woman in her forties or fifties in good health and CMV-seropositive. Both conserved end residues are part of each CDR3. The D gene is left open where the match is weak. A row's size may be missing; if present it is once, few, many or a size class.

J gene,V gene,clone size,D gene,CDR3 length,CDR3 protein,CDR3 DNA
TRBJ2-6,TRBV2,few,.,14,CASSAGAGANVLTF,TGTGCCAGCAGTGCGGGTGCCGGGGCCAACGTCCTGACTTTC
TRBJ2-3,TRBV7-2,.,TRBD2,16,CASSSPSGSFTDTQYF,TGTGCCAGCAGCTCGCCTAGCGGGAGTTTCACAGATACGCAGTATTTT
TRBJ2-3,TRBV29-1,few,TRBD2,13,CSVRREGTDTQYF,TGCAGCGTGAGGCGGGAGGGCACAGATACGCAGTATTTT
TRBJ1-5,TRBV28,.,.,14,CASSLGQIYQPQHF,TGTGCCAGCAGTTTAGGACAGATTTATCAGCCCCAGCATTTT
TRBJ1-1,TRBV19,.,.,15,CASSAGTSGRNEAFF,TGTGCCAGTAGTGCGGGGACTTCGGGAAGGAATGAAGCTTTCTTT
TRBJ1-4,TRBV19,few,.,14,CASSIFPGVEKLFF,TGTGCCAGTAGTATCTTTCCCGGGGTTGAAAAACTGTTTTTT
TRBJ2-5,TRBV30,.,TRBD1,14,CAWGGQGARQTQYF,TGTGCCTGGGGGGGACAGGGGGCGCGGCAGACCCAGTACTTC
TRBJ2-7,TRBV21-1,.,.,13,CASSRPDYYGNYF,TGTGCCAGCAGCCGGCCGGACTACTACGGTAACTACTTC
TRBJ2-5,TRBV5-8,.,.,15,CASSRRLGLQETQYF,TGTGCCAGCAGTCGTCGACTAGGACTGCAAGAGACCCAGTACTTC
TRBJ1-5,TRBV28,.,.,11,CASREGQPQHF,TGTGCCAGCAGGGAGGGTCAGCCCCAGCATTTT
TRBJ2-5,TRBV28,few,.,14,CASSLQGGQETQYF,TGTGCCAGCAGTTTGCAGGGGGGACAAGAGACCCAGTACTTC
TRBJ2-7,TRBV27,.,TRBD1,15,CASSSWTGGTYEQYF,TGTGCCAGCAGTTCGTGGACAGGGGGGACCTACGAGCAGTACTTC
TRBJ2-2,TRBV10-3,few,.,14,CAISESARAGELFF,TGTGCCATCAGTGAGTCGGCCAGGGCCGGGGAGCTGTTTTTT
TRBJ1-5,TRBV5-6,.,.,14,CASSLEGNNQPQHF,TGTGCCAGCAGCTTGGAGGGGAACAATCAGCCCCAGCATTTT
TRBJ1-2,TRBV13,once,.,14,CASSSLLRGYGYTF,TGTGCCAGCAGCTCTCTTCTCCGGGGCTATGGCTACACCTTC
TRBJ1-1,TRBV7-3,.,TRBD1,13,CASSDQGATEAFF,TGTGCCAGCAGCGATCAGGGGGCAACTGAAGCTTTCTTT
TRBJ2-3,TRBV7-3,few,TRBD2,16,CASSLGLAGGADTQYF,TGTGCCAGCAGCTTAGGGCTAGCGGGGGGTGCAGATACGCAGTATTTT
TRBJ1-2,TRBV29-1,once,.,12,CSVTGHPYGYTF,TGCAGCGTCACGGGACACCCCTATGGCTACACCTTC
TRBJ2-1,TRBV7-3,once,TRBD1,13,CASSPTGGFEQFF,TGTGCCAGCAGCCCGACAGGGGGCTTTGAGCAGTTCTTC
TRBJ2-1,TRBV30,.,TRBD2,16,CAWSSSGGPDYNEQFF,TGTGCCTGGAGTAGTAGCGGGGGGCCCGATTACAATGAGCAGTTCTTC
TRBJ2-1,TRBV4-1,.,TRBD2,21,CASSQGGPGLAGGLGYNEQFF,TGCGCCAGCAGCCAAGGAGGACCGGGACTAGCGGGAGGTTTGGGCTACAATGAGCAGTTCTTC
TRBJ2-3,TRBV5-6,.,.,14,CASSFPGKTDTQYF,TGTGCCAGCAGCTTTCCGGGGAAAACAGATACGCAGTATTTT
TRBJ2-1,TRBV19,once,.,15,CASSRRLESYNEQFF,TGTGCCAGTAGTAGGCGACTGGAGTCCTACAATGAGCAGTTCTTC
TRBJ2-7,TRBV18,.,TRBD2,15,CASSPWEGTSYEQYF,TGTGCCAGCTCGCCCTGGGAGGGCACCTCCTACGAGCAGTACTTC
TRBJ1-1,TRBV13,.,TRBD1,17,CASSFLGQGEWNTEAFF,TGTGCCAGCAGCTTCCTGGGACAGGGGGAATGGAACACTGAAGCTTTCTTT
TRBJ2-5,TRBV10-3,.,.,15,CAISESAGSAETQYF,TGTGCCATCAGTGAGTCTGCAGGTAGCGCAGAGACCCAGTACTTC
TRBJ2-3,TRBV2,.,.,16,CASSEALWLATDTQYF,TGTGCCAGCAGTGAAGCGCTCTGGCTAGCCACAGATACGCAGTATTTT
TRBJ2-5,TRBV28,.,.,12,CASSSSQETQYF,TGTGCCAGCAGTTCTAGCCAAGAGACCCAGTACTTC
TRBJ2-5,TRBV28,.,.,14,CASSWWGWLKTQYF,TGTGCCAGCAGTTGGTGGGGCTGGTTAAAGACCCAGTACTTC
TRBJ1-1,TRBV5-6,.,.,12,CASSFGVTEAFF,TGTGCCAGCAGCTTCGGGGTCACTGAAGCTTTCTTT
TRBJ2-7,TRBV6-1,.,TRBD1,12,CASSWDRGEQYF,TGTGCCAGCAGTTGGGACAGGGGCGAGCAGTACTTC
TRBJ2-4,TRBV5-6,.,TRBD1,16,CASSFRQGAAKNIQYF,TGTGCCAGCAGCTTTCGGCAGGGGGCGGCCAAAAACATTCAGTACTTC
TRBJ2-7,TRBV7-6,.,TRBD1,17,CASSSKTGGPFSYEQYF,TGTGCCAGCAGCTCGAAAACAGGGGGCCCCTTCTCCTACGAGCAGTACTTC
TRBJ2-3,TRBV6-1,few,.,15,CASSEAGGYVYTQYF,TGTGCCAGCAGTGAAGCGGGGGGATATGTCTATACGCAGTATTTT
TRBJ1-1,TRBV5-8,.,.,16,CASSLVGVGTNTEAFF,TGTGCCAGCAGCTTGGTAGGGGTCGGGACAAACACTGAAGCTTTCTTT
TRBJ1-1,TRBV18,.,.,14,CASSPTRAGDEAFF,TGTGCCAGCTCACCAACACGGGCGGGGGACGAAGCTTTCTTT
TRBJ1-1,TRBV7-8,.,.,16,CASSLGRRGRNTEAFF,TGTGCCAGCAGCTTAGGGAGGCGGGGCCGGAACACTGAAGCTTTCTTT
TRBJ1-3,TRBV30,.,TRBD1,18,CAWSVRLFGTGSGNTIYF,TGTGCCTGGAGTGTACGCTTATTTGGGACAGGCTCTGGAAACACCATATATTTT
TRBJ2-7,TRBV7-6,.,TRBD2,15,CASSGGVEGTREQYF,TGTGCCAGCAGCGGGGGGGTGGAGGGTACACGGGAGCAGTACTTC
TRBJ1-4,TRBV2,.,.,14,CASSEQGMGEKLFF,TGTGCCAGCAGTGAACAGGGGATGGGTGAAAAACTGTTTTTT
TRBJ2-5,TRBV6-6,.,TRBD1,16,CASSYLQTGGSETQYF,TGTGCCAGCAGTTACCTACAGACAGGGGGCTCAGAGACCCAGTACTTC
TRBJ2-7,TRBV6-5,few,.,14,CASTDRARGYEQYF,TGTGCCAGCACCGATCGAGCAAGGGGCTACGAGCAGTACTTC
TRBJ1-1,TRBV18,.,.,15,CASSPPIGDGTEAFF,TGTGCCAGCTCACCACCGATAGGGGATGGCACTGAAGCTTTCTTT
TRBJ1-2,TRBV19,.,TRBD1,14,CASTLGQGADGYTF,TGTGCCAGTACCCTAGGACAGGGGGCAGATGGCTACACCTTC
TRBJ2-3,TRBV4-3,.,.,15,CASSQDRQGRDTQYF,TGCGCCAGCAGCCAAGATCGGCAGGGAAGAGATACGCAGTATTTT
TRBJ2-7,TRBV18,once,TRBD1,15,CASSPITGATFEQYF,TGTGCCAGCTCACCAATTACAGGGGCAACTTTCGAGCAGTACTTC
TRBJ1-2,TRBV14,.,.,13,CASSQGTNYGYTF,TGTGCCAGCAGCCAAGGTACTAACTATGGCTACACCTTC
TRBJ2-7,TRBV29-1,few,.,12,CSVVSPAYEQYF,TGCAGCGTTGTGTCCCCCGCCTACGAGCAGTACTTC
TRBJ2-1,TRBV11-3,.,TRBD1,15,CASSLRTGAGNEQFF,TGTGCCAGCAGCTTACGGACAGGGGCGGGCAATGAGCAGTTCTTC
TRBJ1-5,TRBV6-5,.,TRBD1,14,CASSAQGDPLPQHF,TGTGCCAGCAGTGCCCAGGGGGACCCTCTACCCCAGCATTTT
TRBJ1-5,TRBV7-9,.,.,15,CSSSLAGFSNQPQHF,TGTTCCAGCAGCTTGGCAGGTTTTAGCAATCAGCCCCAGCATTTT
TRBJ1-6,TRBV28,.,.,15,CASSEPGGHNSPLHF,TGTGCCAGCAGTGAGCCGGGGGGCCATAATTCACCCCTCCACTTT
TRBJ1-1,TRBV7-9,.,.,15,CSSSPGQIMNTEAFF,TGTTCCAGCAGCCCTGGACAGATCATGAACACTGAAGCTTTCTTT
TRBJ1-5,TRBV2,.,.,14,CASSAGTSAQPQHF,TGTGCCAGCAGCGCCGGGACATCGGCCCAGCCCCAGCATTTT
TRBJ2-1,TRBV15,.,.,14,CATSRVGPGSEQFF,TGTGCCACCAGCAGAGTTGGCCCGGGGTCGGAGCAGTTCTTC
TRBJ2-3,TRBV19,.,TRBD2,16,CASRDGAGLASGTQYF,TGTGCCAGTCGGGACGGCGCGGGACTAGCTTCGGGGACGCAGTATTTT
TRBJ2-5,TRBV5-1,.,TRBD1,13,CASSWTGQETQYF,TGCGCCAGCAGCTGGACAGGACAAGAGACCCAGTACTTC
TRBJ1-1,TRBV25-1,.,.,15,CASSDQQEMNTEAFF,TGTGCCAGCAGTGATCAACAGGAGATGAACACTGAAGCTTTCTTT
TRBJ2-7,TRBV5-1,few,.,14,CASSLGTASYEQYF,TGCGCCAGCAGCTTGGGGACAGCCTCCTACGAGCAGTACTTC
TRBJ1-1,TRBV5-1,.,TRBD1,15,CASSFGGTGTTEAFF,TGCGCCAGCAGCTTCGGTGGGACAGGGACGACTGAAGCTTTCTTT